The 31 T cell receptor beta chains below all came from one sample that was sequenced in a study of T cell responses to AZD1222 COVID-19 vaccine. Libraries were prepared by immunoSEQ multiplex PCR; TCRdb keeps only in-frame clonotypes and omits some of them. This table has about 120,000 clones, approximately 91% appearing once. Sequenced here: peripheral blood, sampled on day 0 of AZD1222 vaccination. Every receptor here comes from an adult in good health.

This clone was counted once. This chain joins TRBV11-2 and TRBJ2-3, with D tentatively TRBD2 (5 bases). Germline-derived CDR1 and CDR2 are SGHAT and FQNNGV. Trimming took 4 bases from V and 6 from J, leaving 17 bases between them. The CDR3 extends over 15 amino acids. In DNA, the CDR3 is TGTGCCAGCAGCTCCGACGGACTCCTCACCGATACGCAGTATTTT. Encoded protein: CASSSDGLLTDTQYF.

CDR3 region: CASSLAATGWETQYF. DNA of the CDR3: TGTGCCAGCAGCTTGGCCGCGACAGGGTGGGAGACCCAGTACTTC. The chain recombines TRBV5-8 with TRBJ2-5, with 7 bases matching TRBD1. CDR1 is SGHTS and CDR2 is YDEGEE in the germline V gene. CDR3 length equals 15 residues. With 0 bases clipped from V and 5 bases from J, the junction kept 7 bases outside the gene matches.

The CDR3 protein is CASVLYGGRNTEAFF. CDR3 coding DNA: TGTGCCAGCGTCCTTTACGGGGGGCGGAACACTGAAGCTTTCTTT. The chain uses TRBV28 and TRBJ1-1; a possible D gene is TRBD1 (6 bases). Per germline, CDR1 MDHEN and CDR2 SYDVKM. The CDR3 consists of 15 residues. V lost 8 bases to trimming and J lost 1 base, with 17 bases between them. Supplemented by reference TRBV28 and TRBJ1-1, the full variable domain reads DVKVTQSSRYLVKRTGEKVFLECVQDMDHENMFWYRQDPGLGLRLIYFSYDVKMKEKGDIPEGYSVSREKKERFSLILESASTNQTSMYLCASVLYGGRNTEAFFGQGTRLTVV.

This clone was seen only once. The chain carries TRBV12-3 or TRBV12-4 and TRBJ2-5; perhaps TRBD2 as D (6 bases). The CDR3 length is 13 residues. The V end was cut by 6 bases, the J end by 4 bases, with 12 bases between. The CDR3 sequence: CASSAGGRETQYF. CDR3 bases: TGTGCCAGCAGCGCTGGGGGGAGAGAGACCCAGTACTTC.

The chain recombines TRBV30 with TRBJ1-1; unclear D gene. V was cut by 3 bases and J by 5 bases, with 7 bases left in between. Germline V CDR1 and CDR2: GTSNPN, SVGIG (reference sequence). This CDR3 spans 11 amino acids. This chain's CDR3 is CAWSDWTEAFF. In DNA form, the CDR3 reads TGTGCCTGGAGCGATTGGACTGAAGCTTTCTTT.

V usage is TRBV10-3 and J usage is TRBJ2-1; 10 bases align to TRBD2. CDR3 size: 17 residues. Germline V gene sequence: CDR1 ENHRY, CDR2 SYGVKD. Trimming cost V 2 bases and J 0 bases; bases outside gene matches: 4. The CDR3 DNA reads TGTGCCATCAGTGAGCGGGCTAGCGGGAGCTCCTACAATGAGCAGTTCTTC. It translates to CAISERASGSSYNEQFF.

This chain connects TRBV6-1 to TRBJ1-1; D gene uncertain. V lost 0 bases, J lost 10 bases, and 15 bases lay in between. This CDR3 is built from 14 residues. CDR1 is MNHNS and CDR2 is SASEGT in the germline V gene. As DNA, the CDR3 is TGTGCCAGCAGTGAAGCGCTAACGGGCGGCAGAGCTTTCTTT. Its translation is CASSEALTGGRAFF.

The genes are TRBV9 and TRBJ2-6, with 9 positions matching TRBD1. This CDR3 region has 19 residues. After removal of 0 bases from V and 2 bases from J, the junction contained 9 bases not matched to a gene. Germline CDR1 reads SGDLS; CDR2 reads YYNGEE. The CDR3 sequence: CASSVAQGQGKTGANVLTF. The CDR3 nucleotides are TGTGCCAGCAGCGTAGCCCAAGGACAGGGGAAAACTGGGGCCAACGTCCTGACTTTC.

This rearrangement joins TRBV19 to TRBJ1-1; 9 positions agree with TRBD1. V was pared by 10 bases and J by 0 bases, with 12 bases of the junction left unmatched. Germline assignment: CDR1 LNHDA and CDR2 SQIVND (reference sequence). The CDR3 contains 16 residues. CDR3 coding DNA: TGTGCCACTTCTCGGACAGGGGAAATCGTGAACACTGAAGCTTTCTTT. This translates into CATSRTGEIVNTEAFF.

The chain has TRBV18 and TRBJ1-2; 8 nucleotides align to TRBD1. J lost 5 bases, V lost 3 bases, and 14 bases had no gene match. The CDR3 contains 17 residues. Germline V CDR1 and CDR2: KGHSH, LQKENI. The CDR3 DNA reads TGTGCCAGCTCACCCGCTTCTCCAGGGGGCTCCGCGTATGGCTACACCTTC. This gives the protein CASSPASPGGSAYGYTF. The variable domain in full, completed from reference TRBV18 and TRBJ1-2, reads NAGVMQNPRHLVRRRGQEARLRCSPMKGHSHVYWYRQLPEEGLKFMVYLQKENIIDESGMPKERFSAEFPKEGPSILRIQQVVRGDSAAYFCASSPASPGGSAYGYTFGSGTRLTVV.

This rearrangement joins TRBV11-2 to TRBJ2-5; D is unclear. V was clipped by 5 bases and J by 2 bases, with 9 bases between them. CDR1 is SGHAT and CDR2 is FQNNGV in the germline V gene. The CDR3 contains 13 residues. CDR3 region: CASSRGPQETQYF. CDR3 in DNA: TGTGCCAGCAGCCGTGGGCCTCAAGAGACCCAGTACTTC.

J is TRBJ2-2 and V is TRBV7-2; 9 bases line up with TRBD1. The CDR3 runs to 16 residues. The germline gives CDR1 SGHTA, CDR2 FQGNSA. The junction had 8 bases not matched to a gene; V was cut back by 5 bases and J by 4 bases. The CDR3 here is CASSDPGTGSTGELFF. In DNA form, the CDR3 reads TGTGCCAGCAGCGATCCCGGGACAGGGTCCACCGGGGAGCTGTTTTTT.

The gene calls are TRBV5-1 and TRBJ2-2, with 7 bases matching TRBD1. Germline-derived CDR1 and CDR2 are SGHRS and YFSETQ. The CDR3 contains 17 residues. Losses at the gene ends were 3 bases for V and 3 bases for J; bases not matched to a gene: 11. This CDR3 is CASSSGTPGTDTGELFF. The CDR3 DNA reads TGCGCCAGCAGCTCCGGAACCCCCGGGACAGACACCGGGGAGCTGTTTTTT.

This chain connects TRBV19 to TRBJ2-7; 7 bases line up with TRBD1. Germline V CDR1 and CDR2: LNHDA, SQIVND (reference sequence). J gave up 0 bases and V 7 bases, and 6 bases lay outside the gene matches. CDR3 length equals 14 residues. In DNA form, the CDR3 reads TGTGCCAGTACCGCTACAGGGGTCTCCTACGAGCAGTACTTC. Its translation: CASTATGVSYEQYF.

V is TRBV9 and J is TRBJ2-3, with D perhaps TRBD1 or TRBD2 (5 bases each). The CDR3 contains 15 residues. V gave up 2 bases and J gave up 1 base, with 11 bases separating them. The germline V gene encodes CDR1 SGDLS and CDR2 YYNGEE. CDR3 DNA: TGTGCCAGCAGCGTTGGGGGAAGCGGCACAGATACGCAGTATTTT. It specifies CASSVGGSGTDTQYF.

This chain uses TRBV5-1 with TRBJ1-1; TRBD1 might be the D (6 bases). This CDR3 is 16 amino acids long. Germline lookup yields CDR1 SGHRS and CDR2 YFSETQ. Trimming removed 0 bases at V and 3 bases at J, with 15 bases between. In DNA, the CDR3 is TGCGCCAGCAGCTTGGAGGGCAGGGGCACGGACACTGAAGCTTTCTTT. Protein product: CASSLEGRGTDTEAFF.

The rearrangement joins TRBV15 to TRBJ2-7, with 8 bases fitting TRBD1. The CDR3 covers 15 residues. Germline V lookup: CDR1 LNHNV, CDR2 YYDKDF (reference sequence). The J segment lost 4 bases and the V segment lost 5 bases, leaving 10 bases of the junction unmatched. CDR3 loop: CATSGYQGARYEQYF. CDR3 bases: TGTGCCACCAGCGGGTATCAGGGGGCGAGATACGAGCAGTACTTC.

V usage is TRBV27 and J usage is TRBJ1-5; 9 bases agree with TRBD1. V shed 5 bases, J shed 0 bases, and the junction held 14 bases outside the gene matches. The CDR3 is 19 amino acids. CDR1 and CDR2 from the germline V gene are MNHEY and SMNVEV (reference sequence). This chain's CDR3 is CASSSRGQGGVYSNQPQHF. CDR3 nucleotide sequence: TGTGCCAGCAGTAGCCGGGGACAGGGTGGGGTATATAGCAATCAGCCCCAGCATTTT.

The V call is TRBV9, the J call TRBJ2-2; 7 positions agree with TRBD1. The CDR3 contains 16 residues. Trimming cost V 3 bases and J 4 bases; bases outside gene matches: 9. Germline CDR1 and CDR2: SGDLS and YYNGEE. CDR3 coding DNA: TGTGCCAGCAGCGCAAGACAGGGCTCTGGCACCGGGGAGCTGTTTTTT. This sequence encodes CASSARQGSGTGELFF.

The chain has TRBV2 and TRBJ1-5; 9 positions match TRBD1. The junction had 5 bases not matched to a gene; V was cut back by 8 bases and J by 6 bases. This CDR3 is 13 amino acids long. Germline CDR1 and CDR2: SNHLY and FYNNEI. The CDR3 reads CASGTGLGQPQHF. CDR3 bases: TGTGCCAGCGGGACAGGGCTAGGTCAGCCCCAGCATTTT.

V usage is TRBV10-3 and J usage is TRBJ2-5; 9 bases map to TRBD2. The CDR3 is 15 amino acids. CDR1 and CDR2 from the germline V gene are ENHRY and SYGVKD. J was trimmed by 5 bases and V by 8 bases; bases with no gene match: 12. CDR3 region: CAIGNGGRAGETQYF. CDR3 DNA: TGTGCCATCGGGAATGGCGGGAGGGCCGGGGAGACCCAGTACTTC.

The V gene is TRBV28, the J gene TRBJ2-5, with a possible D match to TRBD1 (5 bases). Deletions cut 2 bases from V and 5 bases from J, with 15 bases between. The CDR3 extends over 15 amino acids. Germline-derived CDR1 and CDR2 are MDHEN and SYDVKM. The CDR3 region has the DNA TGTGCCAGCAGTTTAGGGGTAGGGGTTCGGGAGACCCAGTACTTC. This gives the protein CASSLGVGVRETQYF.

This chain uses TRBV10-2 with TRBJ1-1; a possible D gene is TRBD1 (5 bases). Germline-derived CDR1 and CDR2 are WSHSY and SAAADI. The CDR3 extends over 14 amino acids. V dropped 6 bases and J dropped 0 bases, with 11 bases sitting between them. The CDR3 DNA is TGCGCCAGCAGAGGGGCCGTTATGAACACTGAAGCTTTCTTT. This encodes CASRGAVMNTEAFF.

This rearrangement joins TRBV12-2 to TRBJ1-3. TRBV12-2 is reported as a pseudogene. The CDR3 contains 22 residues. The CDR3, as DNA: TGTGCAAGTCGCTTAGGGGCCGGCCCCGGGGCTACGGGAGGAGGGTCTGGAAACACCATATATTTT. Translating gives CASRLGAGPGATGGGSGNTIYF.

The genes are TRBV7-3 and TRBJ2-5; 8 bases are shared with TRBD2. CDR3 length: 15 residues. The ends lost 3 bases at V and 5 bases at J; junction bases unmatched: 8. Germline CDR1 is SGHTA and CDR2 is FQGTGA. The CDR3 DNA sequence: TGTGCCAGCAGCTTGTTAGGCCAGCGGGAGGAGACCCAGTACTTC. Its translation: CASSLLGQREETQYF.

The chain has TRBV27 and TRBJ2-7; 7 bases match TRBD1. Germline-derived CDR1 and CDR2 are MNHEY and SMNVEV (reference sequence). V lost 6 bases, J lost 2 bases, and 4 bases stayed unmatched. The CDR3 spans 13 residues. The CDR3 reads CASRRGQAYEQYF. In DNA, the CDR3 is TGTGCCAGCAGACGAGGACAGGCCTACGAGCAGTACTTC.

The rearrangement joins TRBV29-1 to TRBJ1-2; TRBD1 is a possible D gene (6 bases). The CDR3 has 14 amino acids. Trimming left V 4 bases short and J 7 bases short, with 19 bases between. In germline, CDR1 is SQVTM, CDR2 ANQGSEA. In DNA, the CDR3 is TGCAGCGTTGTAGAACAGGGTCTGGGCGGTGGCTACACCTTC. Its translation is CSVVEQGLGGGYTF.

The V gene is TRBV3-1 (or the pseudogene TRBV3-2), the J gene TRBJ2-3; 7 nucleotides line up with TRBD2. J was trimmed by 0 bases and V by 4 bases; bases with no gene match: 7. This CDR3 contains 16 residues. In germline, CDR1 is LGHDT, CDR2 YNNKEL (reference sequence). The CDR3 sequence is CASSLPSGASTDTQYF. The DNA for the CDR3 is TGTGCCAGCAGCCTCCCAAGCGGGGCTAGCACAGATACGCAGTATTTT.

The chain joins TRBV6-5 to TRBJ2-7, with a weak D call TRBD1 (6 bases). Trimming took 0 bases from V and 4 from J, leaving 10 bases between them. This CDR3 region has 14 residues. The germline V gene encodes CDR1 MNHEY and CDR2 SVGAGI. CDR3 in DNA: TGTGCCAGCAGTTACTCACAGGGTTTATACGAGCAGTACTTC. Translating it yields CASSYSQGLYEQYF.

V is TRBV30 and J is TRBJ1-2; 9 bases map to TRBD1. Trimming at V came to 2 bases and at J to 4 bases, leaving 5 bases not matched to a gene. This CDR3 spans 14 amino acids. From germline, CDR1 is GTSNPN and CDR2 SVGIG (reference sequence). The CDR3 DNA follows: TGTGCCTGGAGTACAGGGGGCGCGGGCTATGGCTACACCTTC. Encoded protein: CAWSTGGAGYGYTF.

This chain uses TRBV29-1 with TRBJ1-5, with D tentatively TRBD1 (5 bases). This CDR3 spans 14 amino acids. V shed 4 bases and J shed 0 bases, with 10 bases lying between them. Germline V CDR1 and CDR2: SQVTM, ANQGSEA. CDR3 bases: TGCAGCGTTGCCCCCGGACATAGCAATCAGCCCCAGCATTTT. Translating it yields CSVAPGHSNQPQHF.